Following are 25 T cell receptor beta chains from one sample sequenced in a study of regulatory T cells in long-lasting Graves disease. The TCR beta library used iRepertoire HTBI primers with Arm-PCR amplification of CDR3. Using its own MiXCR run on the multiplex PCR reads, TCRdb lists one record per CDR3 protein. The sample contains approximately 540,000 distinct CDR3 sequences, 9.5% to 15% of which appear only once. Sample time point: newly diagnosed GD, antithyroid drugs for less than 3 months. Following extraction of RNA from PBMCs, that RNA was used to make the TCR library. The sample was also linked to a second study, of T cells in Graves' hyperthyroidism and ophthalmopathy.

Here the sequenced sample was peripheral blood mononuclear cells (PBMCs), taken at new diagnosis, from a patient treated with antithyroid drugs. These receptors were obtained from a woman aged 30 to 39 with Graves disease.

This clonotype has ten or more counts. The rearrangement joins TRBV4-3 to TRBJ2-7; D is unresolved. The germline V gene encodes CDR1 LGHNA and CDR2 YSLEER. V was cut by 1 base and J by 2 bases, with 12 bases left in between. The CDR3 spans 15 residues. The CDR3 here is CASSQGYGLTYEQYF. As DNA, the CDR3 is TGCGCCAGCAGCCAAGGTTACGGCCTGACCTACGAGCAGTACTTC.

This clonotype has at least ten counts. The chain employs TRBV27 and TRBJ2-3; 10 bases are a match to TRBD1. V dropped 6 bases and J dropped 6; count of bases not matched to a gene: 6. The CDR3 sequence is 14 residues long. Germline V gives CDR1 MNHEY, CDR2 SMNVEV (reference sequence). CDR3 nucleotide sequence: TGTGCCAGCAGACTCTGGACAGGGGGGGATACGCAGTATTTT. Translating it yields CASRLWTGGDTQYF.

This clonotype showed up many times. CDR3: CASSADGGRAIGTDTQYF. Here the CDR3 DNA reads TGTGCCAGCAGCGCCGACGGCGGGAGGGCCATTGGCACAGATACGCAGTATTTT. The V call is TRBV5-6, the J call TRBJ2-3; 9 bases agree with TRBD2. This CDR3 is built from 18 residues. Losses at the gene ends were 4 bases for V and 1 base for J; bases not matched to a gene: 13. Germline loops: CDR1 SGHDT, CDR2 YYEEEE.

This clonotype was seen repeatedly, ten times or more. CDR3 sequence: CASSSGVIDQETQYF. The CDR3 region has the DNA TGTGCCAGCAGCTCGGGGGTGATAGACCAAGAGACCCAGTACTTC. The chain links TRBV11-1 to TRBJ2-5; possible D gene TRBD2, 6 bases. V lost 4 bases and J 0 bases, leaving 12 bases between the germline ends. The CDR3 extends over 15 amino acids. In germline, CDR1 is SGHAT, CDR2 FQDESV (reference sequence).

This clonotype was found many times. The rearrangement joins TRBV6-5 to TRBJ1-1; maybe TRBD1 (5 bases). The CDR3 has 12 residues. CDR1 is MNHEY and CDR2 is SVGAGI in the germline V gene. Trimming took 2 bases from V and 8 from J, leaving 9 bases between them. The CDR3 spells CASSYGGVEAFF. As DNA, the CDR3 is TGTGCCAGCAGTTACGGGGGGGTGGAAGCTTTCTTT.

This clonotype was detected many times. V is TRBV6-5 and J is TRBJ2-1; no firm D call. CDR1 and CDR2 from the germline V gene are MNHEY and SVGAGI. The CDR3 is made up of 14 amino acids. The V and J ends lost 0 bases and 8 bases respectively, with 11 bases between them. This CDR3 reads CASSYSSQWDEQFF. CDR3 DNA sequence: TGTGCCAGCAGTTACTCGAGCCAATGGGATGAGCAGTTCTTC.

This clonotype came up many times. The chain employs TRBV19 and TRBJ1-1; D remains ambiguous. Germline values: CDR1 LNHDA, CDR2 SQIVND (reference sequence). V was trimmed by 3 bases and J by 6 bases, leaving 8 bases between them. This CDR3 has 12 amino acids. CDR3 coding DNA: TGTGCCAGTAGTATGGCCCCCGCTGAAGCTTTCTTT. It specifies CASSMAPAEAFF.

As concerns this clonotype: A far more abundant clone sits one base away, making this likely a read error. This rearrangement joins TRBV6-1 to TRBJ2-7; no clear D. V was shortened by 7 bases and J by 4 bases, with 8 bases between the two germline ends. From germline, CDR1 is MNHNS and CDR2 SASEGT. The length of the CDR3 is 11 residues. The CDR3 region has the DNA TGTGCCAGCAATCGTCGTTACGAGCAGTACTTC. It codes for CASNRRYEQYF.

This clonotype has only a few counts. J is TRBJ1-2 and V is TRBV12-3 or TRBV12-4; TRBD1 matches at 9 bases. The CDR3 has 13 amino acids. Trimming removed 6 bases from V and 8 bases from J; junction bases left unmatched: 7. CDR3: CASSPSTGGGYTF. In nucleotides, the CDR3 is TGTGCCAGCAGCCCTTCTACAGGGGGCGGCTACACCTTC.

This clonotype was counted between two and nine times. The rearrangement uses TRBV13 and TRBJ2-2; tentative D call: TRBD2 (5 bases). Deletions cut 5 bases from V and 7 bases from J, with 11 bases between. The germline CDR1 and CDR2 sequences are PRHDT and FYEKMQ (reference sequence). The CDR3 spans 13 residues. The CDR3: CASSTSGFGELFF. CDR3 sequence (DNA): TGTGCCAGCAGCACATCGGGGTTCGGGGAGCTGTTTTTT.

This clonotype has more than one count but fewer than ten. The chain couples TRBV10-3 to TRBJ2-1; 16 positions agree with TRBD2. Per the germline V gene, CDR1 is ENHRY and CDR2 is SYGVKD. With V trimmed by 8 bases and J by 3 bases, 7 bases remained unmatched. CDR3 length: 17 residues. CDR3 in amino acids: CAIGGTSGGVYYNEQFF. The CDR3 DNA reads TGTGCCATCGGTGGGACTAGCGGGGGGGTATACTACAATGAGCAGTTCTTC.

This clonotype was observed at least ten times. The V and J genes are TRBV27 and TRBJ2-3; D tentatively reads TRBD1 or TRBD2 (6 bases each). In germline, CDR1 is MNHEY, CDR2 SMNVEV (reference sequence). V lost 6 bases and J lost 1, with 14 bases in between. The CDR3 has 15 residues. CDR3 sequence (DNA): TGTGCCAGCAGCCTTATTCGGGGGCGCACAGATACGCAGTATTTT. Translation gives CASSLIRGRTDTQYF.

This clonotype was recorded only once. The chain is built from TRBV27 and TRBJ2-1; 8 bases are a match to TRBD1. The CDR3 runs 17 residues. The V and J ends lost 2 bases and 7 bases, in that order; junction bases with no gene match: 13. Germline assignment: CDR1 MNHEY and CDR2 SMNVEV (reference sequence). CDR3 DNA sequence: TGTGCCAGCAGTTTAACACCCGACAGGGGAGACCGGAATGAGCAGTTCTTC. This encodes CASSLTPDRGDRNEQFF.

In the case of this clonotype: Only one base separates this from a far larger clonotype, so it likely reflects a read error. The chain combines TRBV10-3 with TRBJ2-1; 8 positions agree with TRBD1. V trimming: 9 bases; J trimming: 10 bases; junction bases outside the gene matches: 11. CDR3 length: 13 residues. In germline, CDR1 is ENHRY, CDR2 SYGVKD. CDR3 in amino acids: CAIGTGRSYEQFF. The CDR3 DNA is TGTGCCATTGGGACAGGTCGCTCCTACGAGCAGTTCTTC.

V is TRBV5-6 and J is TRBJ1-2; 9 bases agree with TRBD1. Unmatched junction bases numbered 11, after V lost 3 bases and J lost 8 bases. CDR1 SGHDT and CDR2 YYEEEE come from the germline V gene. The CDR3 length is 15 residues. CDR3: CASSWGTGRGVGYTF. CDR3 DNA: TGTGCCAGCAGCTGGGGGACAGGGAGAGGCGTCGGCTACACCTTC.

On this clonotype: A much larger clone lies one base from this, so it may be a read error. The chain joins TRBV2 to TRBJ2-7; the match to TRBD2 covers 10 bases. The CDR3 contains 16 residues. Trimming at V came to 8 bases and at J to 7 bases, leaving 17 bases not matched to a gene. The germline V gene encodes CDR1 SNHLY and CDR2 FYNNEI. The CDR3 protein is CASSPILAGRYNEQYF. The CDR3 region has the DNA TGTGCCAGCTCACCGATACTAGCGGGAAGGTACAATGAGCAGTACTTC. Based on the CDR3 plus reference TRBV2 and TRBJ2-7, the full variable domain is EPEVTQTPSHQVTQMGQEVILRCVPISNHLYFYWYRQILGQKVEFLVSFYNNEISEKSEIFDDQFSVERPDGSNFTLKIRSTKLEDSAMYFCASSPILAGRYNEQYFGPGTRLTVT.

Ten or more counts support this clonotype. The V and J genes are TRBV28 and TRBJ2-1; perhaps TRBD2 as D (6 bases). The CDR3 covers 13 residues. Germline CDR1 is MDHEN and CDR2 is SYDVKM. The V end was cut by 8 bases, the J end by 4 bases, with 12 bases between. Written as DNA, the CDR3 is TGTGCCAGCGGCGGGATCCTATACAATGAGCAGTTCTTC. This translates into CASGGILYNEQFF.

The table lists this clonotype with many counts. The chain is built from TRBV28 and TRBJ1-1; unclear D gene. The CDR3 runs to 13 residues. Germline CDR1 and CDR2: MDHEN and SYDVKM. V lost 6 bases, J lost 7 bases, and 15 bases lay in between. This CDR3 is CASSSSPVLEAFF. CDR3 DNA sequence: TGTGCCAGCAGCTCCAGTCCGGTCCTTGAAGCTTTCTTT.

This clonotype was seen only a few times. This rearrangement joins TRBV6-1 to TRBJ1-6; TRBD1 matches at 7 bases. The CDR3 length is 17 residues. Trimming cost V 10 bases and J 8 bases; bases outside gene matches: 20. CDR1 and CDR2 (germline): MNHNS, SASEGT. In nucleotides, the CDR3 is TGTGCCATAGCGCCCGCAGTGGGACAGCCAGAGGATTCACCCCTCCACTTT. Protein product: CAIAPAVGQPEDSPLHF.

This clonotype came up many times. V and J are TRBV7-8 and TRBJ1-5; possibly TRBD1 for D (5 bases). V was shortened by 5 bases and J by 4 bases, with 12 bases between the two germline ends. This CDR3 has 14 amino acids. Germline values: CDR1 SGHVS, CDR2 FQNEAQ. Here the CDR3 DNA reads TGTGCCAGCAGCCACCGGGGGAAGAATCAGCCCCAGCATTTT. Translation gives CASSHRGKNQPQHF.

The CDR3 is CAGQRVLAKNIQYF. The CDR3, as DNA: TGTGCCGGCCAGCGCGTACTAGCCAAAAACATTCAGTACTTC. The V call is TRBV30, the J call TRBJ2-4; D is undetermined. V was pared by 8 bases and J by 0 bases, with 14 bases between. Germline values: CDR1 GTSNPN, CDR2 SVGIG (reference sequence). CDR3 length: 14 residues.

This clonotype has ten or more counts. This chain connects TRBV29-1 to TRBJ2-1, with a possible D match to TRBD1 (6 bases). Germline assignment: CDR1 SQVTM and CDR2 ANQGSEA. The CDR3 loop spans 17 amino acids. V shed 0 bases and J shed 1 base, with 16 bases lying between them. Written as DNA, the CDR3 is TGCAGCGTTGAAGATTTCCACAGGGCCAGATCCTACAATGAGCAGTTCTTC. Its protein is CSVEDFHRARSYNEQFF.

The V and J genes are TRBV7-8 and TRBJ2-7, with 11 nucleotides matching TRBD1. The CDR3 length is 15 residues. CDR1 SGHVS and CDR2 FQNEAQ come from the germline V gene. V trimming: 5 bases; J trimming: 4 bases; junction bases outside the gene matches: 7. CDR3 sequence: CASSTHGTGGYEQYF. The CDR3 bases are TGTGCCAGCAGCACTCACGGGACAGGGGGTTACGAGCAGTACTTC.

In its sample, this clonotype was seen many times. The gene calls are TRBV11-2 and TRBJ2-7; no firm D call. V lost 2 bases and J lost 1, with 9 bases in between. Germline loops: CDR1 SGHAT, CDR2 FQNNGV. CDR3 size: 14 residues. CDR3 sequence: CASSLITLSYEQYF. CDR3 nucleotides: TGTGCCAGCAGCTTAATTACGTTATCCTACGAGCAGTACTTC.

This clonotype was seen ten or more times. The DNA of the CDR3 is TGTGCCAGCAGCCAAATAGACAGGGAAAATTCACCCCTCCACTTT. Translation gives CASSQIDRENSPLHF. The genes are TRBV3-1 and TRBJ1-6; TRBD1 matches at 7 bases. J lost 7 bases, V lost 2 bases, and 5 bases had no gene match. This CDR3 has 15 residues. Germline V CDR1 and CDR2: LGHDT, YNNKEL (reference sequence).